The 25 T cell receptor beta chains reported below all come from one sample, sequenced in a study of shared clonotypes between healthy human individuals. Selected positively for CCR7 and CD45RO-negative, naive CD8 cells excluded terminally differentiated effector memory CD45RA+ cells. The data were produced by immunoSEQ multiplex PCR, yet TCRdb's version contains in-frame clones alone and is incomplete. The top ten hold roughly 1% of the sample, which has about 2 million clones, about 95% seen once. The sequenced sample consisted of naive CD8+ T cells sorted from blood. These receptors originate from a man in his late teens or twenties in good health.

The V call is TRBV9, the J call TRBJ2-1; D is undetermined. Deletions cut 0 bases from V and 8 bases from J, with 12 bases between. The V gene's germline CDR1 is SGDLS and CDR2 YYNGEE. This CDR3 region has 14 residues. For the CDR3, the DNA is TGTGCCAGCAGCGTAGGAGGTGGGTCCCATGAGCAGTTCTTC. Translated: CASSVGGGSHEQFF.

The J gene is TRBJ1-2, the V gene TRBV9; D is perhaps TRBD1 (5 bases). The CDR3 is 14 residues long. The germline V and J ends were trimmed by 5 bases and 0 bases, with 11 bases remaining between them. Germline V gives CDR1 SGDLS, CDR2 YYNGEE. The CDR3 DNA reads TGTGCCAGCAGAACGACAGTCCCTAACTATGGCTACACCTTC. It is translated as CASRTTVPNYGYTF.

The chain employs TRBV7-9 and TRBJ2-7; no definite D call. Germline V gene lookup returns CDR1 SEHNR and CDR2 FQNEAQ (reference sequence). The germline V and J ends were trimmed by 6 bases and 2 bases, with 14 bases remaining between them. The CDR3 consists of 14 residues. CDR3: CASSSDQIAYEQYF. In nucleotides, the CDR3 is TGTGCCAGCAGTTCTGACCAGATCGCCTACGAGCAGTACTTC.

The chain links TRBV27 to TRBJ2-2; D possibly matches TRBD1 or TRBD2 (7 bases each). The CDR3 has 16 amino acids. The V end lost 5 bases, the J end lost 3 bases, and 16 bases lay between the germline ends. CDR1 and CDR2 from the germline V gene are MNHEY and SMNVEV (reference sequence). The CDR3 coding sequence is TGTGCCAGCAGTCCCTGGGCAGGGGGGGACACCGGGGAGCTGTTTTTT. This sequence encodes CASSPWAGGDTGELFF.

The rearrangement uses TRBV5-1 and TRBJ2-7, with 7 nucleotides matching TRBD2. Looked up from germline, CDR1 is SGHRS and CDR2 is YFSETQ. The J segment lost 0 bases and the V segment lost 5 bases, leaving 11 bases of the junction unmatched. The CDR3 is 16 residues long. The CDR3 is CASRAVGEGPSYEQYF. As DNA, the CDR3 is TGCGCCAGCAGAGCAGTGGGGGAGGGACCCTCCTACGAGCAGTACTTC.

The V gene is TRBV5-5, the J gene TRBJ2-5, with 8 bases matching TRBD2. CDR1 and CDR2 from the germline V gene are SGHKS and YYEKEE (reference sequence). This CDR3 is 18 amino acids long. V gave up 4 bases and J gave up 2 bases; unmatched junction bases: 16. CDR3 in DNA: TGTGCCAGCAGCCTCTACCCCGTCTCTATAGCGGGGCAAGAGACCCAGTACTTC. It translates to CASSLYPVSIAGQETQYF.

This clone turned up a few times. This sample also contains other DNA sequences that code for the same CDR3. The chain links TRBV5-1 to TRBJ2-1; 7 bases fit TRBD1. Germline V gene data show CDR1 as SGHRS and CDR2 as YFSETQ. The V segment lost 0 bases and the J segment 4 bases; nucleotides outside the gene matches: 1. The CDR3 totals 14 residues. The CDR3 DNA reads TGCGCCAGCAGCTTGGCGGGACAGTACAATGAGCAGTTCTTC. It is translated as CASSLAGQYNEQFF.

The CDR3 loop is CASSSPDSGNYYNEQFF. DNA of the CDR3: TGCGCCAGCAGCTCCCCGGATAGCGGGAATTACTACAATGAGCAGTTCTTC. The V gene is TRBV5-1, the J gene TRBJ2-1; 8 positions agree with TRBD2. From germline, CDR1 is SGHRS and CDR2 YFSETQ. Trimming cost V 3 bases and J 3 bases; bases outside gene matches: 11. The CDR3 has 17 amino acids.

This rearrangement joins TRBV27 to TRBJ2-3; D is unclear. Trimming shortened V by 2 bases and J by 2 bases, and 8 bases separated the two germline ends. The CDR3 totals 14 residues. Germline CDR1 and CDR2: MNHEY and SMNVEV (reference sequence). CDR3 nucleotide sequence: TGTGCCAGCAGTTTAAGGACGGCCACAGATACGCAGTATTTT. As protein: CASSLRTATDTQYF.

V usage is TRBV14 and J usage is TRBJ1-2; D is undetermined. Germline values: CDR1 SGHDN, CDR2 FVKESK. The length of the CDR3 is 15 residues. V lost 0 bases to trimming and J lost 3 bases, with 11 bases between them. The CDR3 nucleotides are TGTGCCAGCAGCCAAGATTCACCAGGTTACTATGGCTACACCTTC. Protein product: CASSQDSPGYYGYTF.

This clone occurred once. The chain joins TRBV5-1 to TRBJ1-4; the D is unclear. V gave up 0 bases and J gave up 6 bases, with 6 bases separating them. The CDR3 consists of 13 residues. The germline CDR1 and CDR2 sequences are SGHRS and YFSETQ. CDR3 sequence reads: CASSLGLDEKLFF. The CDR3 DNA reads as TGCGCCAGCAGCTTGGGGTTGGATGAAAAACTGTTTTTT. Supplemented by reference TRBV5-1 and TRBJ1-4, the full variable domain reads KAGVTQTPRYLIKTRGQQVTLSCSPISGHRSVSWYQQTPGQGLQFLFEYFSETQRNKGNFPGRFSGRQFSNSRSEMNVSTLELGDSALYLCASSLGLDEKLFFGSGTQLSVL.

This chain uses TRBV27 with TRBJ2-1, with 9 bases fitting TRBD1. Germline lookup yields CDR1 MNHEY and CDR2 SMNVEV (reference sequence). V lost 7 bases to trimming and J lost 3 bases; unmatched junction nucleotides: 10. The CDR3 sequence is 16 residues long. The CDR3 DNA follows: TGTGCCAGCAAACTCTCCGGGACAGGGATCTACAATGAGCAGTTCTTC. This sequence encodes CASKLSGTGIYNEQFF.

The chain's CDR3 is CASSPGPGLETQYF. The CDR3 region has the DNA TGTGCCAGCAGCCCGGGCCCGGGGCTGGAGACCCAGTACTTC. The chain joins TRBV7-8 to TRBJ2-5; D is perhaps TRBD1 or TRBD2 (5 bases each). The ends were cut back, 5 bases at V and 5 bases at J, with 15 bases in the middle. Germline assignment: CDR1 SGHVS and CDR2 FQNEAQ. The length of the CDR3 is 14 residues.

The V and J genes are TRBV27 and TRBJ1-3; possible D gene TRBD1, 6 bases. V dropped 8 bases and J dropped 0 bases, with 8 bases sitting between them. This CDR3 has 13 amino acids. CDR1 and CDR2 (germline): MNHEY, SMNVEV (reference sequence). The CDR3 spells CASWTDSGNTIYF. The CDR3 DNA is TGTGCCAGCTGGACAGACTCTGGAAACACCATATATTTT.

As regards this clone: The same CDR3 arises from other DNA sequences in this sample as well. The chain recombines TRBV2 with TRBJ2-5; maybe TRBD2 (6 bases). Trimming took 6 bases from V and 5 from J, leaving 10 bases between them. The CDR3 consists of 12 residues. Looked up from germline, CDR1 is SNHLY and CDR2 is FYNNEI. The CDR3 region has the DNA TGTGCCAGCAGCGCGGGGTTTGAGACCCAGTACTTC. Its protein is CASSAGFETQYF.

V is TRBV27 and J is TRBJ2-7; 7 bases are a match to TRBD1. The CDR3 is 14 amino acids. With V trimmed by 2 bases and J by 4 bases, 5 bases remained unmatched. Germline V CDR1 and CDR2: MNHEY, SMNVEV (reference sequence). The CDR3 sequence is CASSLVGTAYEQYF. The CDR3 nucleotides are TGTGCCAGCAGTTTAGTCGGGACAGCGTACGAGCAGTACTTC.

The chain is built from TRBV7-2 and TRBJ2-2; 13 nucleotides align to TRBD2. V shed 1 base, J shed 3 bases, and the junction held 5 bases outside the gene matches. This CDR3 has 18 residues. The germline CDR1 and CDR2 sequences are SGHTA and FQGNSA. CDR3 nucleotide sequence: TGTGCCAGCAGCTTAGTACTAGCGGGGGGGCTAGACACCGGGGAGCTGTTTTTT. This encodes CASSLVLAGGLDTGELFF.

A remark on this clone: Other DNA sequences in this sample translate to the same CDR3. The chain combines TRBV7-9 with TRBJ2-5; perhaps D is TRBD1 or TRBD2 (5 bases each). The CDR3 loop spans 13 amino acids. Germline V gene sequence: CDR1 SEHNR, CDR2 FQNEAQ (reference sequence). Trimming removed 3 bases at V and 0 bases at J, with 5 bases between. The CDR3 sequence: CASSLGDQETQYF. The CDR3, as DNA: TGTGCCAGCAGCTTGGGGGACCAAGAGACCCAGTACTTC.

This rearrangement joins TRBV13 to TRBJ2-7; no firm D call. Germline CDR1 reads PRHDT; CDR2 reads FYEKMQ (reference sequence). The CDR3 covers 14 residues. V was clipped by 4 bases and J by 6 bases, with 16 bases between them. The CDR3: CASSSGIELVEQYF. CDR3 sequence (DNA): TGTGCCAGCAGCTCTGGGATCGAGCTGGTCGAGCAGTACTTC.

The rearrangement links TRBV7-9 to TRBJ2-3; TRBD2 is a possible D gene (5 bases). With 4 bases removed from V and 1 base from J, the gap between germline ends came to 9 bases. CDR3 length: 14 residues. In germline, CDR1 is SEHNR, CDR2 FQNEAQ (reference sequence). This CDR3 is CASSYSEGTDTQYF. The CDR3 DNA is TGTGCCAGCAGCTATAGCGAGGGCACAGATACGCAGTATTTT.

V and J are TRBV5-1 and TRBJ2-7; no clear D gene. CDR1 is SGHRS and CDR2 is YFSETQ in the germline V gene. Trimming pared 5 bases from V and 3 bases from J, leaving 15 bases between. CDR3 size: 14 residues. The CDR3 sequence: CASRGWPESYEQYF. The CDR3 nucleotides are TGCGCCAGCAGAGGTTGGCCAGAAAGCTACGAGCAGTACTTC.

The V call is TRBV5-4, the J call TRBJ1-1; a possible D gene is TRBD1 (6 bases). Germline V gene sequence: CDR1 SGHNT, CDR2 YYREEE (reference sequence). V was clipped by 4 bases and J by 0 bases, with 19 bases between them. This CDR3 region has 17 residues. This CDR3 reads CASSLFGTGPMNTEAFF. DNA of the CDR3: TGTGCCAGCAGCCTATTCGGAACAGGGCCTATGAACACTGAAGCTTTCTTT.

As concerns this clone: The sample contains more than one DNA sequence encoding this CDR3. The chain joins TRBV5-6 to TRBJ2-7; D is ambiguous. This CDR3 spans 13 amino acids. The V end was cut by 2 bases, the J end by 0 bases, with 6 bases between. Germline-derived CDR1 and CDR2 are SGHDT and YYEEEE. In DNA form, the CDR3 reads TGTGCCAGCAGCTTAGGCCACTCCTACGAGCAGTACTTC. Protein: CASSLGHSYEQYF.

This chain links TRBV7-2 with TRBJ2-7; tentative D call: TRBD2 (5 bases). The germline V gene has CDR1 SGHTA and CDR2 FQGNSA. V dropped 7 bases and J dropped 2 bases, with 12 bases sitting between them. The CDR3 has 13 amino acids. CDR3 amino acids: CASTNYGAYEQYF. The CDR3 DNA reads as TGTGCCAGCACCAACTACGGGGCCTACGAGCAGTACTTC.

The CDR3, as DNA: TGTGCCAGTAGCTCCGACAGGGACAACCACGAGCAGTACTTC. This gives the protein CASSSDRDNHEQYF. This rearrangement joins TRBV19 to TRBJ2-7; TRBD1 matches at 7 bases. J gave up 5 bases and V 6 bases, and 10 bases lay outside the gene matches. The CDR3 spans 14 residues. Per the germline V gene, CDR1 is LNHDA and CDR2 is SQIVND (reference sequence).